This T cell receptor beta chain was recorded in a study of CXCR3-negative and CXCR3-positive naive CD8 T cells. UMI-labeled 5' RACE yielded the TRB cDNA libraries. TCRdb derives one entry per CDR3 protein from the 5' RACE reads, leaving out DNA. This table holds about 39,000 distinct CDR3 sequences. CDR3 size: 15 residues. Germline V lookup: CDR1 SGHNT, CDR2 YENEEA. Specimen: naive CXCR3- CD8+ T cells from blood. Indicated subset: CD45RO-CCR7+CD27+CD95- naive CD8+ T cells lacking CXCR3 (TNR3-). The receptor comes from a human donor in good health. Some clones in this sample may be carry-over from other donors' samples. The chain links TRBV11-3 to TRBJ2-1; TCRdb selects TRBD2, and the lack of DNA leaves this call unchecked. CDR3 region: CASSLASGTFDEQFF. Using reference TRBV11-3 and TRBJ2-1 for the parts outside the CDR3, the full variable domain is EAGVVQSPRYKIIEKKQPVAFWCNPISGHNTLYWYLQNLGQGPELLIRYENEEAVDDSQLPKDRFSAERLKGVDSTLKIQPAELGDSAVYLCASSLASGTFDEQFFGPGTRLTVL.